This T cell receptor beta chain was sequenced for a study of cytomegalovirus exposure and HLA in healthy donors. Study details: Findings of an earlier analysis included 90 million to 120 million unique TCR beta sequences from roughly 200 million T cells.

Primers included in the PCR were 60 Vbeta and 13 Jbeta primers. Generated by immunoSEQ multiplex PCR, the TCRdb table keeps only in-frame clones and is missing some. This table holds roughly 180,000 clones, 80% found once. Points from the study as a whole: Relative to equally common others, HLA-associated TCR beta chains showed greater clonal expansion in a later analysis.

As to this clone: The antigen remains undetermined.

Sampled while nominally healthy, donors likely had unrecorded immune exposures. The clonotype was recovered from a young man in good health and CMV-seropositive. Sequenced sample: PBMCs.

CDR3 in amino acids: CASSVRPNTGELFF. CDR3 nucleotides: TGTGCCAGCAGTGTGCGCCCGAACACCGGGGAGCTGTTTTTT. This chain connects TRBV28 to TRBJ2-2; no reliable D call. The germline V gene has CDR1 MDHEN and CDR2 SYDVKM. V lost 5 bases and J 0 bases, leaving 7 bases between the germline ends. The CDR3 covers 14 residues.